This T cell receptor beta chain was profiled in a study of blood T cell repertoires in COVID-19. Data came from immunoSEQ multiplex PCR; TCRdb stores just in-frame clones and leaves some out. Counted here are 310,000 or so clones, over 75% occurring once; the ten biggest clones make up around a tenth. The study drew participants aged about 18 to 95 years from approximately 23 US areas. Participants reported their clinical history, and cohort assignment relied on those reports. Donors in Cohort 3 counted as recovered after two negative PCRs, clearance, or symptom resolution. This CDR3 contains 16 residues. Trimming removed 2 bases from V and 7 bases from J; junction bases left unmatched: 8. The germline V gene has CDR1 MNHEY and CDR2 SVGAGI.

The receptor comes from a woman in her thirties or forties who had recovered from COVID-19. V usage is TRBV6-5 and J usage is TRBJ1-4, with 9 bases matching TRBD1. The sequenced sample consisted of PBMCs or T cells enriched from blood (not recorded which). The CDR3 sequence is CASSYALGTGLEKLFF. The CDR3 coding sequence is TGTGCCAGCAGTTACGCCCTTGGGACAGGGCTTGAAAAACTGTTTTTT.